One sample yielded the 13 T cell receptor beta chains listed below, sequenced in a study of shared clonotypes between healthy human individuals. TCRdb's table, derived via immunoSEQ multiplex PCR, lists solely in-frame clones and lacks some. The sample shows about a million clones, more than 75% of them seen only once. The sequenced sample consisted of memory CD4+ T cells sorted from blood. Described subset: CD45RA-negative fraction. The receptors come from a young man in good health.

The V call is TRBV29-1, the J call TRBJ1-1; the D gene is possibly TRBD1 (5 bases). From germline, CDR1 is SQVTM and CDR2 ANQGSEA. The CDR3 loop spans 12 amino acids. V was clipped by 4 bases and J by 4 bases, with 10 bases between them. Here the CDR3 reads CSVGDGPTEAFF. The CDR3 DNA follows: TGCAGCGTTGGGGACGGACCCACTGAAGCTTTCTTT.

As concerns this clone: Other DNA sequences of this sample code for an identical CDR3. V gene TRBV19 combines with J gene TRBJ1-5, with TRBD1 as a possible D gene (6 bases). Trimming shortened V by 6 bases and J by 2 bases, and 8 bases separated the two germline ends. CDR3 length equals 13 residues. The V gene's germline CDR1 is LNHDA and CDR2 SQIVND (reference sequence). CDR3 sequence reads: CASSRQGNQPQHF. As DNA, the CDR3 is TGTGCCAGTAGCCGACAGGGCAATCAGCCCCAGCATTTT.

V and J are TRBV19 and TRBJ1-1; D may be TRBD1 (5 bases). Trimming removed 4 bases from V and 1 base from J, with 10 bases in between. This CDR3 is 14 amino acids long. Looked up from germline, CDR1 is LNHDA and CDR2 is SQIVND (reference sequence). CDR3 in amino acids: CASSKGPGNTEAFF. The CDR3 DNA sequence: TGTGCCAGTAGTAAGGGACCGGGGAACACTGAAGCTTTCTTT.

V is TRBV9 and J is TRBJ2-2; 7 nucleotides agree with TRBD2. With 4 bases clipped from V and 3 bases from J, the junction kept 6 bases outside the gene matches. The CDR3 loop spans 15 amino acids. Germline CDR1 and CDR2: SGDLS and YYNGEE. The CDR3 bases are TGTGCCAGCAGCCCTCGTGCGGGGGACACCGGGGAGCTGTTTTTT. Amino acids: CASSPRAGDTGELFF.

The chain combines TRBV7-9 with TRBJ1-5; D might be TRBD1 (6 bases). Deletions cut 3 bases from V and 5 bases from J, with 8 bases between. The CDR3 length is 13 residues. The germline V gene has CDR1 SEHNR and CDR2 FQNEAQ (reference sequence). The CDR3 reads CASSFEGDQPQHF. CDR3 nucleotides: TGTGCCAGCAGCTTCGAGGGGGATCAGCCCCAGCATTTT.

This chain connects TRBV6-4 to TRBJ2-2; no clear D. This CDR3 contains 14 residues. V gave up 7 bases and J gave up 1 base, with 10 bases separating them. Germline CDR1 is MRHNA and CDR2 is SNTAGT. The CDR3 loop reads CASKPNQNTGELFF. Here the CDR3 DNA reads TGTGCCAGCAAACCAAATCAGAACACCGGGGAGCTGTTTTTT.

The V call is TRBV5-1, the J call TRBJ1-4; no reliable D call. Deletions cut 4 bases from V and 0 bases from J, with 10 bases between. Germline V gives CDR1 SGHRS, CDR2 YFSETQ. This CDR3 contains 15 residues. CDR3 nucleotide sequence: TGCGCCAGCAGCCCATCCATAACAACTAATGAAAAACTGTTTTTT. Protein product: CASSPSITTNEKLFF.

This CDR3 is CASGLRDYGYTF. The CDR3, as DNA: TGTGCTAGTGGCCTACGTGATTATGGCTACACCTTC. The genes are TRBV12-5 and TRBJ1-2; D not certain. V lost 6 bases, J lost 5 bases, and 10 bases lay in between. Per germline, CDR1 LGHNT and CDR2 FRNRAP. The CDR3 loop spans 12 amino acids.

This chain uses TRBV27 with TRBJ1-2, with D perhaps TRBD1 (6 bases). Trimming took off 1 base at V and 7 bases at J, with 16 bases between the two ends. Germline V gives CDR1 MNHEY, CDR2 SMNVEV (reference sequence). The CDR3 extends over 15 amino acids. CDR3 sequence reads: CASSLWSRGAGGYTF. The DNA for the CDR3 is TGTGCCAGCAGTTTATGGTCCAGGGGCGCAGGTGGCTACACCTTC.

The table lists this clone with a few counts. V usage is TRBV7-2 and J usage is TRBJ1-1; D not certain. Trimming left V 5 bases short and J 3 bases short, with 7 bases between. CDR1 is SGHTA, CDR2 FQGNSA, per germline. CDR3 length equals 12 residues. The CDR3 sequence is CASSPEYTEAFF. Written as DNA, the CDR3 is TGTGCCAGCAGCCCAGAATACACTGAAGCTTTCTTT.

This clone was recorded once. The chain joins TRBV7-6 to TRBJ1-4, with D perhaps matching TRBD1 (6 bases). Germline loops: CDR1 SGHVS, CDR2 FNYEAQ. CDR3 size: 15 residues. The V and J ends lost 4 bases and 8 bases respectively, with 17 bases between them. The CDR3 DNA is TGTGCCAGCAGCTCCCGCGGAGGGGGTCGGGAAAAACTGTTTTTT. Its translation: CASSSRGGGREKLFF.

The chain joins TRBV5-1 to TRBJ2-3; D possibly matches TRBD1 or TRBD2 (6 bases each). Germline loops: CDR1 SGHRS, CDR2 YFSETQ. CDR3 length: 15 residues. V was pared by 5 bases and J by 5 bases, with 18 bases between. The CDR3 is CASSFPLGGGDTQYF. For the CDR3, the DNA is TGCGCCAGCAGTTTCCCCCTAGGAGGGGGAGATACGCAGTATTTT.

This clone was picked up a small number of times. The chain employs TRBV2 and TRBJ1-6; D is unclear. Trimming took 1 base from V and 6 from J, leaving 10 bases between them. CDR1 and CDR2 (germline): SNHLY, FYNNEI. This CDR3 has 15 amino acids. For the CDR3, the DNA is TGTGCCAGCAGTGAAGGGAGTTCCCCTAATTCACCCCTCCACTTT. This gives the protein CASSEGSSPNSPLHF.